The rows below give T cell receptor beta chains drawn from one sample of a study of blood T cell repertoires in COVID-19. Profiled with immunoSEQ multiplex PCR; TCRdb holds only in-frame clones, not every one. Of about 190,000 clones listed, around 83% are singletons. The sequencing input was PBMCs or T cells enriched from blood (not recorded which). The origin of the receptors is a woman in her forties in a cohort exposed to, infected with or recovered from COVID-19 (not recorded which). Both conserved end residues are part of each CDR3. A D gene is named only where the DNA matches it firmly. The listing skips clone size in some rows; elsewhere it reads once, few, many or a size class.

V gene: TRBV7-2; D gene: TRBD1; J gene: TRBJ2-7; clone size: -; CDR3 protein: CASSLGGQGKYEQYF; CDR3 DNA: TGTGCCAGCAGCTTAGGGGGACAGGGGAAGTACGAGCAGTACTTC
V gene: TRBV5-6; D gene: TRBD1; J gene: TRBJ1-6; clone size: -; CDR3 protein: CASSSLDRENSPLHF; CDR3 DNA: TGTGCCAGCAGCTCCCTGGACAGGGAAAATTCACCCCTCCACTTT
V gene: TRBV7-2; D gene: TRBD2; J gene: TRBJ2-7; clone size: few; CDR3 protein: CASSLQLAGGVSYEQYF; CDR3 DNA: TGTGCCAGCAGCCTCCAACTAGCGGGAGGTGTTTCCTACGAGCAGTACTTC
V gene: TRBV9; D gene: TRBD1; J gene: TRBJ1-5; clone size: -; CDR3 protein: CASSPSGTGNQPQHF; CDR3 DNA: TGTGCCAGCAGCCCATCCGGGACAGGAAATCAGCCCCAGCATTTT
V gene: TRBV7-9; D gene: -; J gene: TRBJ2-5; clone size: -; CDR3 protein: CASSLADRGETQYF; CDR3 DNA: TGTGCCAGCAGCTTAGCGGACAGAGGGGAGACCCAGTACTTC
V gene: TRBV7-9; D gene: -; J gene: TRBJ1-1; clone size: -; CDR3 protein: CASSNQGHILNTEAFF; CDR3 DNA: TGTGCCAGCAGCAATCAGGGGCACATCTTGAACACTGAAGCTTTCTTT
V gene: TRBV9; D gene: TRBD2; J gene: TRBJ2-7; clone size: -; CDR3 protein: CASSVLAGGPYYEQYF; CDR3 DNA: TGTGCCAGCAGCGTCCTAGCGGGGGGGCCATATTACGAGCAGTACTTC
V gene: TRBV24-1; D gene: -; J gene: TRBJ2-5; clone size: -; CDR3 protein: CAARGGPQTQYF; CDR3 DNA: TGTGCCGCGAGGGGAGGCCCTCAGACCCAGTACTTC
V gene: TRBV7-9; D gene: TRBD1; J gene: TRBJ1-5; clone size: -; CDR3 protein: CASSTGTGGTLGNQPQHF; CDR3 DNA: TGTGCCAGCAGCACCGGGACAGGGGGGACTTTAGGTAATCAGCCCCAGCATTTT
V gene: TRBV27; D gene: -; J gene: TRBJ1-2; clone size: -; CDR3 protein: CASSPIPGGPYGYTF; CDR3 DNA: TGTGCCAGCAGTCCAATCCCGGGAGGTCCCTATGGCTACACCTTC
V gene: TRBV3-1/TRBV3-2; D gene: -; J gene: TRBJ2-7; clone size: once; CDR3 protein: CASSQDPYEQYF; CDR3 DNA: TGTGCCAGCAGCCAAGACCCTTACGAGCAGTACTTC
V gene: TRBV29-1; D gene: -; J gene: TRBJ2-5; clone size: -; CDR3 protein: CSVEDPLKQGWGETQYF; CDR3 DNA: TGCAGCGTTGAAGATCCTTTGAAACAGGGATGGGGGGAGACCCAGTACTTC
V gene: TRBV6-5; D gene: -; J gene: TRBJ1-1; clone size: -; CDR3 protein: CASRADRTEAFF; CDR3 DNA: TGTGCCAGCAGGGCTGACAGGACTGAAGCTTTCTTT
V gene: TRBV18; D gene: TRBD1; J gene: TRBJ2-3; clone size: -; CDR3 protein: CASSLPGQRVTDTQYF; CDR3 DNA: TGTGCCAGCTCACTTCCGGGACAGAGAGTCACAGATACGCAGTATTTT
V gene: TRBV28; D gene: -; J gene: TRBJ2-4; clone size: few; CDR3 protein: CASSLWLSGAGRLGIQYF; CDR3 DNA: TGTGCCAGCAGTTTATGGTTGAGTGGTGCGGGACGCCTCGGCATTCAGTACTTC
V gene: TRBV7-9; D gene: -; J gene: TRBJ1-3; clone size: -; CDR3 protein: CASSPRDLGGNTIYF; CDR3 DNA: TGTGCCAGCAGCCCACGAGATCTGGGCGGAAACACCATATATTTT
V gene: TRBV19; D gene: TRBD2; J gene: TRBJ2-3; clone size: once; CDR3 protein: CASSPLGTSGVKQYF; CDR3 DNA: TGTGCCAGTAGTCCTCTCGGGACTAGCGGTGTTAAGCAGTATTTT